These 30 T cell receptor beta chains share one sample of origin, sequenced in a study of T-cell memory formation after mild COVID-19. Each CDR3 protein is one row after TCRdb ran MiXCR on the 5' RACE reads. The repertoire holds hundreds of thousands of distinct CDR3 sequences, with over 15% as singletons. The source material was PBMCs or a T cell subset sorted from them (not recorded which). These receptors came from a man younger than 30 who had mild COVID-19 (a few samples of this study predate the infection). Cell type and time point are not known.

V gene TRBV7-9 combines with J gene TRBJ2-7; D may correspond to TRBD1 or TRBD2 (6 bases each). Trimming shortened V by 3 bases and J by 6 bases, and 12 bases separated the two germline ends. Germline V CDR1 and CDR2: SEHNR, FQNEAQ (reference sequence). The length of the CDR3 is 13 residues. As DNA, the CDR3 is TGTGCCAGCAGCTTGCTACAGGGAGGCGAGCAGTACGTC. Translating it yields CASSLLQGGEQYV.

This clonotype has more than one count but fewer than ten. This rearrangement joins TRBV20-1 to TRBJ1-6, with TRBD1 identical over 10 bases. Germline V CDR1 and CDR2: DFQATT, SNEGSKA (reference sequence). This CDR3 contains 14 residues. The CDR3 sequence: CSALRGQGNSPLHF. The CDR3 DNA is TGCAGCGCATTAAGGGGACAGGGGAATTCACCCCTCCACTTT.

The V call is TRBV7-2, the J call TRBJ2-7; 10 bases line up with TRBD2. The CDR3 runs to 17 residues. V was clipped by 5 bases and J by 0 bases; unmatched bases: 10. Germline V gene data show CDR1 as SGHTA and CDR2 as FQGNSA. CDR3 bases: TGTGCCAGCAGCCCCCCGATTAGCGGGGGGCTCTCCTACGAGCAGTACGTC. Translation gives CASSPPISGGLSYEQYV.

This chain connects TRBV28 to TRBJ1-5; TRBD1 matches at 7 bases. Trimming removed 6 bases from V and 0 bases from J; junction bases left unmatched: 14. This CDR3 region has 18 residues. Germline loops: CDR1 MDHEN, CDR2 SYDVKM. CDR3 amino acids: CASRASPGTAPSNQPQHF. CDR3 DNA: TGTGCCAGCAGAGCATCGCCGGGGACAGCTCCTAGCAATCAGCCCCAGCATTTT.

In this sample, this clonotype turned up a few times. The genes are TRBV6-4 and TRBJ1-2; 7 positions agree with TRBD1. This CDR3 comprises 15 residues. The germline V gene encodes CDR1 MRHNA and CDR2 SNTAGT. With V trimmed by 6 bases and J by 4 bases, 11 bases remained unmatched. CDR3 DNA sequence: TGTGCCAGCAGACGACAGGGTATCTTAGGCTATGGCTACACCTTC. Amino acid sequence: CASRRQGILGYGYTF.

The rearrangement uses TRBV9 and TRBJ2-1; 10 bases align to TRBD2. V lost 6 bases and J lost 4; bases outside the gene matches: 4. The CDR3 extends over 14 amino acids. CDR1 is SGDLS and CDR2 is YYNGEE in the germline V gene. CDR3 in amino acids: CASTRAGGYNEQFF. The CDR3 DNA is TGTGCCAGCACAAGAGCGGGGGGGTACAATGAGCAGTTCTTC.

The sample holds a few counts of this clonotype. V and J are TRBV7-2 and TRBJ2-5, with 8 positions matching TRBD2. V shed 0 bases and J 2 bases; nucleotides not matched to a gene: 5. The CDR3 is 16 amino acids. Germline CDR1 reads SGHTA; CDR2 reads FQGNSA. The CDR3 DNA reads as TGTGCCAGCAGCTTAGCTGCCAGCGGGGGACAAGAGACCCAGTACTTC. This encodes CASSLAASGGQETQYF.

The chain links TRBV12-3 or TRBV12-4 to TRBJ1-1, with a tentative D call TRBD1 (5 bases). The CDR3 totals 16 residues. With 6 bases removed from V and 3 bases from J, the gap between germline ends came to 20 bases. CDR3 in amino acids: CASRARGPRRDTEAFF. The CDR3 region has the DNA TGTGCCAGCAGGGCCCGGGGCCCGCGACGGGACACTGAAGCTTTCTTT.

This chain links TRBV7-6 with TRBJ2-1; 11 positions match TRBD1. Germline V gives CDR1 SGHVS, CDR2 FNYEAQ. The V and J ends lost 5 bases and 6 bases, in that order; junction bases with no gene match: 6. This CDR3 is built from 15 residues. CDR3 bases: TGTGCCAGCAGCCGGGACAGGGGGAAAGGCAATGAGCAGTTCTTC. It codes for CASSRDRGKGNEQFF.

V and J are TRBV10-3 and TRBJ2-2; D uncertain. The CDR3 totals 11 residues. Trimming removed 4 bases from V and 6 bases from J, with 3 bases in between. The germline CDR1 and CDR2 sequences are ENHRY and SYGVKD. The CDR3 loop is CAISAPGELFF. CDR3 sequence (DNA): TGTGCCATCAGTGCCCCCGGGGAGCTGTTTTTT.

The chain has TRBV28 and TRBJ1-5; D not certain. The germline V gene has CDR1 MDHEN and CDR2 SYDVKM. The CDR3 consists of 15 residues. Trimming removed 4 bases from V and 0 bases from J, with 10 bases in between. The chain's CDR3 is CASSSGGYSNQPQHF. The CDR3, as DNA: TGTGCCAGCAGTTCGGGCGGATATAGCAATCAGCCCCAGCATTTT.

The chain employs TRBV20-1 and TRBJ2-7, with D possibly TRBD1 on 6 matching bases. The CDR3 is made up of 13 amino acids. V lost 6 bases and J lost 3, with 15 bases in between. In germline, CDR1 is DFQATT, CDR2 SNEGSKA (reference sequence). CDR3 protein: CSASSRGSYEQYF. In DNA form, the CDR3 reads TGCAGTGCAAGCAGCAGGGGCAGCTACGAGCAGTACTTC.

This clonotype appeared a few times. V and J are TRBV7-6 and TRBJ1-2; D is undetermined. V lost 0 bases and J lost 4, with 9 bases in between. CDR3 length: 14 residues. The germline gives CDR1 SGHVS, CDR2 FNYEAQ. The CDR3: CASSLAQGSYGYTF. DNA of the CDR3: TGTGCCAGCAGCTTAGCGCAAGGATCCTATGGCTACACCTTC.

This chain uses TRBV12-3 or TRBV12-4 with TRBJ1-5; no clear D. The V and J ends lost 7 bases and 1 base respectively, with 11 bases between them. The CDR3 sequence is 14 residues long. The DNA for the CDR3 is TGTGCCAGCAACCCGGGAGTGAGCAATCAGCCCCAGCATTTT. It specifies CASNPGVSNQPQHF.

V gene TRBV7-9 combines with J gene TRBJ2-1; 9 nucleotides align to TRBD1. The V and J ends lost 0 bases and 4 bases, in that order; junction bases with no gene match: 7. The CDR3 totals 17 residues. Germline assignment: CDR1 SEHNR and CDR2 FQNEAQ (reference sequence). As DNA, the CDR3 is TGTGCCAGCAGCTTAGCCGGACAGGGGACAAGGTACAATGAGCAGTTCTTC. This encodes CASSLAGQGTRYNEQFF.

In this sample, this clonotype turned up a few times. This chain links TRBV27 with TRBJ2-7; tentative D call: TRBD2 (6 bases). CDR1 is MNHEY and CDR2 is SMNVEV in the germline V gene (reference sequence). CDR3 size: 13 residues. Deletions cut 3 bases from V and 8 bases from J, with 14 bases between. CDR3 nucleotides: TGTGCCAGCAGTTTGCTTCGGGGACTCAAGCAGTACTTC. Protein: CASSLLRGLKQYF.

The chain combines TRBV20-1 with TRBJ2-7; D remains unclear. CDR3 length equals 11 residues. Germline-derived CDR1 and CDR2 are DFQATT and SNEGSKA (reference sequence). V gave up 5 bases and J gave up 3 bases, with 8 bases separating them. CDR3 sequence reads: CSAFNNYEQYF. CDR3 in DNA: TGCAGTGCTTTCAACAACTACGAGCAGTACTTC.

CDR3 residues: CASSLPGWVAGANEQYF. CDR3 nucleotides: TGCGCCAGCAGCCTACCAGGGTGGGTAGCGGGGGCTAATGAGCAGTACTTC. The rearrangement joins TRBV4-3 to TRBJ2-7; 9 bases are a match to TRBD2. Looked up from germline, CDR1 is LGHNA and CDR2 is YSLEER. The junction had 17 bases not matched to a gene; V was cut back by 4 bases and J by 7 bases. The length of the CDR3 is 17 residues.

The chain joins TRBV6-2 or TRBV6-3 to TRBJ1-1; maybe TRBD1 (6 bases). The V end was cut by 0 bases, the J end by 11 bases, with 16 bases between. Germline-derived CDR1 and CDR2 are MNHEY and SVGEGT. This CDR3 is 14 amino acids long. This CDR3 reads CASSYSGAVGPAFF. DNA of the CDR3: TGTGCCAGCAGTTACTCGGGGGCGGTGGGTCCGGCTTTCTTT.

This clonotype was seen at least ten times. CDR3 in amino acids: CASSILTEAFF. In nucleotides, the CDR3 is TGTGCCAGTAGTATACTCACTGAAGCTTTCTTT. The chain links TRBV19 to TRBJ1-1; D not certain. The CDR3 extends over 11 amino acids. The V end was cut by 2 bases, the J end by 4 bases, with 2 bases between. Per the germline V gene, CDR1 is LNHDA and CDR2 is SQIVND (reference sequence). Full variable domain (missing parts from reference TRBV19 and TRBJ1-1): DGGITQSPKYLFRKEGQNVTLSCEQNLNHDAMYWYRQDPGQGLRLIYYSQIVNDFQKGDIAEGYSVSREKKESFPLTVTSAQKNPTAFYLCASSILTEAFFGQGTRLTVV.

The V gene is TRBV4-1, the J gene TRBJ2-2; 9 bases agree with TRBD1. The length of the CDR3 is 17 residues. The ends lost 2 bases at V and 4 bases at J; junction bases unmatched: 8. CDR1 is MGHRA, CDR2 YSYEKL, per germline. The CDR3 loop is CASSQTQGARVTGELFF. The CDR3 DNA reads TGCGCCAGCAGCCAAACACAGGGGGCGCGGGTCACCGGGGAGCTGTTTTTT.

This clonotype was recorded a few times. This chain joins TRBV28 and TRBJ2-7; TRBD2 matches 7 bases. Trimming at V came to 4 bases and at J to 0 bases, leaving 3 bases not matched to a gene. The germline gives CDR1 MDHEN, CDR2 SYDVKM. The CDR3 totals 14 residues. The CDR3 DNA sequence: TGTGCCAGCAGTTCCGGGGGGAGCTCCTACGAGCAGTACGTC. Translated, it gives CASSSGGSSYEQYV.

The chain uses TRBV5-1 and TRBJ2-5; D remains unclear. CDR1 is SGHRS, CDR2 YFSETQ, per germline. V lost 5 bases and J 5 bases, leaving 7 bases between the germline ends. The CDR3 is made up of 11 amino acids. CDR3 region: CASRSDETQYF. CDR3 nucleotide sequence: TGCGCCAGCAGGTCCGACGAGACCCAGTACTTC.

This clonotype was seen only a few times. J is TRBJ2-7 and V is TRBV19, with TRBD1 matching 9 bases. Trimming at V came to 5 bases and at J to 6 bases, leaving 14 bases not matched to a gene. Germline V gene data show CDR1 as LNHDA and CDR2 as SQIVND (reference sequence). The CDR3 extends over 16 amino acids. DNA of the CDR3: TGTGCCAGTAGTCCCCGCCCCGGGACAGGGTTTCCCGAGCAGTACTTC. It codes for CASSPRPGTGFPEQYF.

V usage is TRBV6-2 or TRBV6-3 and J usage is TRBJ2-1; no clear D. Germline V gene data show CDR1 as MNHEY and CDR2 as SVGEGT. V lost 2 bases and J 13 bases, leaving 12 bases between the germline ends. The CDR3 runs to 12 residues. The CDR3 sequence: CASSYRLQDQFF. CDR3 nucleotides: TGTGCCAGCAGTTACCGACTCCAAGACCAGTTCTTC.

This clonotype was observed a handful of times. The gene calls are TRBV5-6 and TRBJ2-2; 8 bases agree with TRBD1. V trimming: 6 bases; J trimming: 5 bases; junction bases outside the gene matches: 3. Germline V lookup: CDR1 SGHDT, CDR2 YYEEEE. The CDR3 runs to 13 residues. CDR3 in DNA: TGTGCCAGCACGGACAGGGAAACCGGGGAGCTGTTTTTT. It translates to CASTDRETGELFF.

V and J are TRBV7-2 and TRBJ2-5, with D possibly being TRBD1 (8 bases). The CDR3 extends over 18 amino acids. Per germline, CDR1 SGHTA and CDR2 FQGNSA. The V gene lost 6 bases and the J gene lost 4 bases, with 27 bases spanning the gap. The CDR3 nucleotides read TGTGCCAGCAGGAGGACAGGGATAATGGTAACGGGGGGAGAGACCCAGTACTTC. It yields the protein CASRRTGIMVTGGETQYF. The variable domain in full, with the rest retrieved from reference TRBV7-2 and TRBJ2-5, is GAGVSQSPSNKVTEKGKDVELRCDPISGHTALYWYRQSLGQGLEFLIYFQGNSAPDKSGLPSDRFSAERTGGSVSTLTIQRTQQEDSAVYLCASRRTGIMVTGGETQYFGPGTRLLVL.

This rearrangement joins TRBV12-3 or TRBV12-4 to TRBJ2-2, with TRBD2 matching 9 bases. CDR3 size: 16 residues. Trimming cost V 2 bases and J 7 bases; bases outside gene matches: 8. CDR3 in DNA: TGTGCCAGCAGTTTACAGGGACTAGCAAATGGCGGGGAGCTGTTTTTT. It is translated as CASSLQGLANGGELFF.

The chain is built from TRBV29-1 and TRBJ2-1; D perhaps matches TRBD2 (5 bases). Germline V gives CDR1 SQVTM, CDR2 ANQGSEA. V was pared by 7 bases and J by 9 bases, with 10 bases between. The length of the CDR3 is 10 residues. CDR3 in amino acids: CSATRLEQFF. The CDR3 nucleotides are TGCAGCGCTACTAGACTTGAGCAGTTCTTC.

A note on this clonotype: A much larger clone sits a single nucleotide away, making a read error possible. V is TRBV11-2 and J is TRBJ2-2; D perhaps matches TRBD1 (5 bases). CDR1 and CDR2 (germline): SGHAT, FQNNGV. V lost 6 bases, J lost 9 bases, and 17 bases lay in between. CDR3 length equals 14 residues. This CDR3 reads CASSRTWVNRELFF. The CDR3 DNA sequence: TGTGCCAGCAGTCGGACATGGGTTAACAGGGAGCTGTTTTTT.